The 21 T cell receptor beta chains reported below all come from one sample, sequenced in a study of cytotoxic CD8 clonotypes in ibrutinib-treated CLL. TCRdb keeps only in-frame clones here, not all; method: immunoSEQ multiplex PCR. Of about 60,000 clones in the sample, roughly 50% were seen once. The material sequenced was PBMCs, taken after 24 months of ibrutinib treatment. Receptors originate from a human donor with chronic lymphocytic leukemia.

Only one count was recorded for this clone. The gene calls are TRBV5-5 and TRBJ2-5; D is unclear. The CDR3 spans 13 residues. Germline V lookup: CDR1 SGHKS, CDR2 YYEKEE (reference sequence). Trimming shortened V by 0 bases and J by 4 bases, and 7 bases separated the two germline ends. The CDR3 reads CASSLEGLETQYF. The CDR3 nucleotides read TGTGCCAGCAGCTTGGAGGGTCTAGAGACCCAGTACTTC.

This clone came up many times. This chain uses TRBV11-2 with TRBJ2-3; 8 bases line up with TRBD2. V shed 4 bases, J shed 0 bases, and the junction held 0 bases outside the gene matches. The germline gives CDR1 SGHAT, CDR2 FQNNGV. This CDR3 has 14 amino acids. The CDR3 region is CASSSSGSTDTQYF. In DNA form, the CDR3 reads TGTGCCAGCAGCTCTAGCGGGAGCACAGATACGCAGTATTTT.

A single count supports this clone. J is TRBJ2-6 and V is TRBV27, with D hard to call. CDR3 size: 15 residues. Trimming shortened V by 2 bases and J by 0 bases, and 5 bases separated the two germline ends. Germline CDR1 reads MNHEY; CDR2 reads SMNVEV (reference sequence). CDR3 coding DNA: TGTGCCAGCAGTTTACGGACCTCTGGGGCCAACGTCCTGACTTTC. This gives the protein CASSLRTSGANVLTF.

The chain couples TRBV27 to TRBJ1-2; 8 bases line up with TRBD1. V lost 5 bases, J lost 5 bases, and 7 bases stayed unmatched. This CDR3 has 14 residues. Germline V gene lookup returns CDR1 MNHEY and CDR2 SMNVEV (reference sequence). The CDR3 region is CASSDGQGVYGYTF. The CDR3 DNA sequence: TGTGCCAGCAGTGATGGACAGGGTGTGTATGGCTACACCTTC.

V gene TRBV6-5 combines with J gene TRBJ1-1; 10 bases line up with TRBD1. The CDR3 has 14 residues. V lost 6 bases, J lost 6 bases, and 7 bases stayed unmatched. CDR1 is MNHEY, CDR2 SVGAGI, per germline. CDR3 sequence reads: CASRPGTGVAEAFF. The CDR3 nucleotides are TGTGCCAGCAGACCCGGGACAGGGGTAGCTGAAGCTTTCTTT.

There are many counts of this clone. V gene TRBV28 combines with J gene TRBJ2-2, with D possibly TRBD2 on 5 matching bases. Germline CDR1 MDHEN, CDR2 SYDVKM. This CDR3 is 17 amino acids long. Trimming shortened V by 4 bases and J by 4 bases, and 19 bases separated the two germline ends. The CDR3 DNA is TGTGCCAGCAGTTCGCCCGAGGGCCTCCGCCTCACCGGGGAGCTGTTTTTT. This encodes CASSSPEGLRLTGELFF.

J is TRBJ1-2 and V is TRBV6-5, with D unclear. The length of the CDR3 is 12 residues. Germline values: CDR1 MNHEY, CDR2 SVGAGI. V shed 7 bases and J shed 8 bases, with 14 bases lying between them. The DNA of the CDR3 is TGTGCCAGCACCACGACACGTATCGGCTACACCTTC. Its protein product is CASTTTRIGYTF.

The chain carries TRBV30 and TRBJ2-7, with D hard to call. The CDR3 is made up of 13 amino acids. CDR1 and CDR2 from the germline V gene are GTSNPN and SVGIG (reference sequence). V dropped 1 base and J dropped 3 bases, with 10 bases sitting between them. The CDR3 DNA reads as TGTGCCTGGAGTGGAGTAGGCGGCTACGAGCAGTACTTC. Its translation: CAWSGVGGYEQYF.

The CDR3 DNA follows: TGCGCCAGCAGCTGGTACAAGCTGCCGAACACTGAAGCTTTCTTT. Translating gives CASSWYKLPNTEAFF. The genes are TRBV5-1 and TRBJ1-1; D remains ambiguous. The CDR3 sequence is 15 residues long. The germline V and J ends were trimmed by 3 bases and 1 base, with 13 bases remaining between them. The germline CDR1 and CDR2 sequences are SGHRS and YFSETQ.

This clone came up once. The rearrangement links TRBV6-1 to TRBJ2-1, with 9 nucleotides matching TRBD2. The CDR3 covers 12 residues. Trimming at V came to 6 bases and at J to 9 bases, leaving 3 bases not matched to a gene. CDR1 and CDR2 (germline): MNHNS, SASEGT. The CDR3 reads CASSQAGGEQFF. CDR3 sequence (DNA): TGTGCCAGCAGCCAAGCGGGAGGTGAGCAGTTCTTC.

V gene TRBV9 combines with J gene TRBJ2-3; D ambiguous. Germline CDR1 reads SGDLS; CDR2 reads YYNGEE. This CDR3 has 15 residues. Deletions cut 3 bases from V and 0 bases from J, with 11 bases between. This CDR3 reads CASSASIFSTDTQYF. CDR3 sequence (DNA): TGTGCCAGCAGCGCATCTATATTTAGCACAGATACGCAGTATTTT. Using reference TRBV9 and TRBJ2-3 for the parts outside the CDR3, the full variable domain is DSGVTQTPKHLITATGQRVTLRCSPRSGDLSVYWYQQSLDQGLQFLIQYYNGEERAKGNILERFSAQQFPDLHSELNLSSLELGDSALYFCASSASIFSTDTQYFGPGTRLTVL.

This clone was recorded at least ten times. The chain combines TRBV7-8 with TRBJ1-2; a weak D match, TRBD1 (6 bases). CDR3 length: 14 residues. Trimming removed 5 bases from V and 4 bases from J, with 14 bases in between. CDR1 and CDR2 (germline): SGHVS, FQNEAQ. The CDR3 DNA reads as TGTGCCAGCAGCCAGGGGTTAGGATCCTATGGCTACACCTTC. Translating it yields CASSQGLGSYGYTF.

The chain combines TRBV6-1 with TRBJ2-7; TRBD1 agrees at 11 bases. Germline loops: CDR1 MNHNS, CDR2 SASEGT. J lost 6 bases, V lost 7 bases, and 5 bases had no gene match. This CDR3 is 13 amino acids long. For the CDR3, the DNA is TGTGCCAGCAATTTGGACAGGGGGCTCGAGCAGTACGTC. This translates into CASNLDRGLEQYV.

Only a few counts were recorded for this clone. V and J are TRBV7-2 and TRBJ2-5; D not resolved. V dropped 1 base and J dropped 5 bases, with 8 bases sitting between them. From germline, CDR1 is SGHTA and CDR2 FQGNSA. CDR3 length equals 13 residues. DNA of the CDR3: TGTGCCAGCAGCTTAGGGGTTGTGGAGACCCAGTACTTC. Translated, it gives CASSLGVVETQYF.

The gene calls are TRBV28 and TRBJ2-7, with TRBD1 as a possible D gene (7 bases). Germline V gene lookup returns CDR1 MDHEN and CDR2 SYDVKM. The CDR3 runs 13 residues. Trimming stripped 2 bases from V and 7 bases from J, with 12 bases between. The CDR3 protein is CASSLTGAGEQYV. As DNA, the CDR3 is TGTGCCAGCAGTTTAACAGGGGCGGGAGAGCAGTACGTC.

The chain combines TRBV29-1 with TRBJ2-7; D is unclear. The germline V gene encodes CDR1 SQVTM and CDR2 ANQGSEA. V gave up 3 bases and J gave up 5 bases, with 8 bases separating them. The CDR3 has 11 residues. The chain's CDR3 is CSVDIFDEQYF. DNA of the CDR3: TGCAGCGTTGATATATTCGACGAGCAGTACTTC.

The chain uses TRBV4-1 and TRBJ1-4; unclear D gene. The CDR3 runs to 17 residues. The germline V gene encodes CDR1 MGHRA and CDR2 YSYEKL. Trimming removed 4 bases from V and 4 bases from J, with 19 bases in between. CDR3 loop: CASSLGPSSRVNEKLFF. Written as DNA, the CDR3 is TGCGCCAGCAGCCTTGGACCGAGCAGTCGGGTTAATGAAAAACTGTTTTTT.

The chain is built from TRBV7-6 and TRBJ1-3; D not resolved. CDR1 is SGHVS, CDR2 FNYEAQ, per germline. The length of the CDR3 is 13 residues. V was trimmed by 0 bases and J by 4 bases, leaving 4 bases between them. CDR3 DNA sequence: TGTGCCAGCAGCTTAGCTGCCGGAAACACCATATATTTT. Residues: CASSLAAGNTIYF. The full variable domain, its missing parts supplied by reference TRBV7-6 and TRBJ1-3, is GAGVSQSPRYKVTKRGQDVALRCDPISGHVSLYWYRQALGQGPEFLTYFNYEAQQDKSGLPNDRFSAERPEGSISTLTIQRTEQRDSAMYRCASSLAAGNTIYFGEGSWLTVV.

This clone came up a few times. J is TRBJ2-7 and V is TRBV28; 14 bases align to TRBD2. Germline CDR1 and CDR2: MDHEN and SYDVKM. This CDR3 has 15 amino acids. Trimming took 5 bases from V and 8 from J; bases not matched to a gene: 8. DNA of the CDR3: TGTGCCAGCAGTCCGCCGGGACTAGCGGGAGTTCAGCAGTACTTC. This translates into CASSPPGLAGVQQYF.

This chain joins TRBV11-2 and TRBJ2-3; no definite D call. Trimming removed 0 bases from V and 4 bases from J, with 11 bases in between. CDR3 size: 15 residues. The germline CDR1 and CDR2 sequences are SGHAT and FQNNGV. The CDR3 DNA sequence: TGTGCCAGCAGCTTAGATCGAGCCAGGTCAGATACGCAGTATTTT. The encoded protein is CASSLDRARSDTQYF.

The V gene is TRBV11-2, the J gene TRBJ2-3, with D possibly being TRBD2 (6 bases). Looked up from germline, CDR1 is SGHAT and CDR2 is FQNNGV. This CDR3 contains 15 residues. Trimming shortened V by 5 bases and J by 2 bases, and 14 bases separated the two germline ends. The CDR3 DNA reads TGTGCCAGCAGCCCCCGGGACTCCCACACAGATACGCAGTATTTT. Encoded protein: CASSPRDSHTDTQYF.